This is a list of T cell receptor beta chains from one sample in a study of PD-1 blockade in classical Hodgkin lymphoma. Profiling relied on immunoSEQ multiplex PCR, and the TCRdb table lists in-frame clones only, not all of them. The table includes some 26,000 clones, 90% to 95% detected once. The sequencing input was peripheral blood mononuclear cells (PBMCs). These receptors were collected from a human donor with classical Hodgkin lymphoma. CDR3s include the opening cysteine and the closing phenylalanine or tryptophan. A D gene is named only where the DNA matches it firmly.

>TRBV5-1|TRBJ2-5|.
CASSEWADETQYF
TGCGCCAGCAGCGAATGGGCGGACGAGACCCAGTACTTC
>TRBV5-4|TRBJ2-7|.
CASSWGGGRSSYEQYF
TGTGCCAGCAGCTGGGGGGGCGGCAGGAGCTCCTACGAGCAGTACTTC
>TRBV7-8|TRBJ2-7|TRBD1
CASSLRQGIYEQYF
TGTGCCAGCAGCTTAAGACAGGGTATTTACGAGCAGTACTTC
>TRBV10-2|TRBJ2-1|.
CASSDNGREQFF
TGCGCCAGCAGTGACAATGGACGAGAGCAGTTCTTC
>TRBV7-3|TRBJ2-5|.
CVLQETQYF
TGTGTCCTCCAAGAGACCCAGTACTTC
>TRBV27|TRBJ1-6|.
CASSFYRPYNSPLHF
TGTGCCAGCAGTTTTTACAGGCCGTATAATTCACCCCTCCACTTT
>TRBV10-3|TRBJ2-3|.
CAISEPGIADTQYF
TGTGCCATCAGTGAACCAGGGATCGCAGATACGCAGTATTTT
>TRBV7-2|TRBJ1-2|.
CASSFNSVGGFGYTF
TGTGCCAGCAGCTTCAATTCTGTAGGGGGGTTCGGCTACACCTTC
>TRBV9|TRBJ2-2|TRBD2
CASSASGTGELFF
TGTGCCAGCAGTGCTAGCGGCACCGGGGAGCTGTTTTTT
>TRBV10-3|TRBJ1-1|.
CAISLGGGNTEAFF
TGTGCCATCAGTCTCGGGGGGGGAAACACTGAAGCTTTCTTT
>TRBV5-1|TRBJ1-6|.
CASRRENSPLHF
TGCGCCAGCAGGAGGGAGAATTCACCCCTCCACTTT
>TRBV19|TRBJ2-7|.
CASSKERARGAEQYF
TGTGCCAGTAGTAAGGAACGGGCACGGGGGGCCGAGCAGTACTTC
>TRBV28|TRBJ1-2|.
CASTGAWGYTF
TGTGCCAGCACGGGGGCCTGGGGCTACACCTTC
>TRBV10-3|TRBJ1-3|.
CAISGVGQSSGNTIYF
TGTGCCATCAGTGGCGTTGGGCAGAGCTCTGGAAACACCATATATTTT
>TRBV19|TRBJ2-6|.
CASRGSGANVLTF
TGTGCCAGTCGGGGATCTGGGGCCAACGTCCTGACTTTC
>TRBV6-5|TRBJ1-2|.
CASSYSKASYGYTF
TGTGCCAGCAGTTACTCGAAGGCCAGCTATGGCTACACCTTC
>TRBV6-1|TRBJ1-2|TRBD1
CASSVGQQYGYTF
TGTGCCAGCAGTGTGGGACAGCAATATGGCTACACCTTC
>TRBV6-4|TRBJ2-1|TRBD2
CASSDGSVSGGSYNEQFF
TGTGCCAGCAGTGACGGGTCGGTCAGCGGGGGATCCTACAATGAGCAGTTCTTC
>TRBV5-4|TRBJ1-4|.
CASSLQATNEKLFF
TGTGCCAGCAGCTTGCAGGCTACTAATGAAAAACTGTTTTTT
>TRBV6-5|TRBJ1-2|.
CASSSLTANYGYTF
TGTGCCAGCAGCTCGTTAACAGCTAACTATGGCTACACCTTC
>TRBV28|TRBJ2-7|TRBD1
CASTKTGARYEQYF
TGTGCCAGCACTAAGACAGGGGCTCGCTACGAGCAGTACTTC
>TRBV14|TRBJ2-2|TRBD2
CASSRGLAGSGPGELFF
TGTGCCAGCAGCCGAGGACTAGCGGGATCGGGGCCCGGGGAGCTGTTTTTT
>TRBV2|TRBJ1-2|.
CASSENIYFRGYTF
TGTGCCAGCAGTGAGAACATCTATTTCCGTGGCTACACCTTC
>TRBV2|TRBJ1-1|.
CASESRAGTEAFF
TGTGCCAGCGAAAGCCGGGCTGGCACTGAAGCTTTCTTT
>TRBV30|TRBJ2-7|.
CAWSQKTYEQYF
TGTGCCTGGAGTCAAAAGACCTACGAGCAGTACTTC
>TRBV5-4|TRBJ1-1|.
CASSLRPGGGDTEAFF
TGTGCCAGCAGCTTGCGACCTGGGGGTGGGGACACTGAAGCTTTCTTT
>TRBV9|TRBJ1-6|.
CASSVADNSPLHF
TGTGCCAGCAGCGTTGCAGATAATTCACCCCTCCACTTT
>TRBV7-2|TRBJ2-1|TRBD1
CASSRSGQGAYNEQFF
TGTGCCAGCAGCCGCTCGGGACAGGGGGCTTACAATGAGCAGTTCTTC
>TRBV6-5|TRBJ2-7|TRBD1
CASSYLPGQGDEQYF
TGTGCCAGCAGTTACCTGCCGGGACAGGGGGACGAGCAGTACTTC
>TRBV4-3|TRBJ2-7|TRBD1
CASSRSGTGGYEQYF
TGCGCCAGCAGCCGATCCGGGACAGGGGGGTACGAGCAGTACTTC
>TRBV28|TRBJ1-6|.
CASTGENSPLHF
TGTGCCAGCACCGGGGAGAATTCACCCCTCCACTTT
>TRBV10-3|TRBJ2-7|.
CAIRGATLYEQYF
TGTGCCATCAGGGGAGCCACTCTATACGAGCAGTACTTC
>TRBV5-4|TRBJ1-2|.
CASSAEQGEMKSYTF
TGTGCCAGCAGCGCGGAACAGGGAGAGATGAAGAGCTACACCTTC
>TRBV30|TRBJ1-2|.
CAWSPGPRIYGYTF
TGTGCCTGGAGTCCCGGACCGAGGATTTATGGCTACACCTTC
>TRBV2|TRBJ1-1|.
CASSESGAFF
TGTGCCAGCAGTGAATCAGGAGCTTTCTTT
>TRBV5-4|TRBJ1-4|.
CASSSEPQGELFF
TGTGCCAGCAGCTCGGAACCCCAGGGAGAACTGTTTTTT
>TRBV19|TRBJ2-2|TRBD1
CASSIGQGLNTGELFF
TGTGCCAGTAGTATAGGACAGGGCCTGAACACCGGGGAGCTGTTTTTT
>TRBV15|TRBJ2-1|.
CATSRDRGNEQFF
TGTGCCACCAGCAGAGATCGGGGGAATGAGCAGTTCTTC
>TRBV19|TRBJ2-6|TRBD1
CASLKGRQGSGANVLTF
TGTGCCAGCCTAAAGGGGAGACAGGGGTCCGGGGCCAACGTCCTGACTTTC
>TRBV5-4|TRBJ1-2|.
CASQGGIPTLGHGYTF
TGTGCCAGCCAAGGGGGTATACCAACCTTAGGGCATGGCTACACCTTC
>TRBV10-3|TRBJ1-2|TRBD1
CAISGDRGYGYTF
TGTGCCATCAGTGGGGACAGGGGCTATGGCTACACCTTC
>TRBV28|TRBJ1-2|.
CASSYTQQGTGYTF
TGTGCCAGCAGTTATACGCAACAGGGAACCGGCTACACCTTC
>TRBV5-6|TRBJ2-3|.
CASSSRPTDTQYF
TGTGCCAGCAGCTCCAGGCCTACAGATACGCAGTATTTT
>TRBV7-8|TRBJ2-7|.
CASSLETGISATYEQYF
TGTGCCAGCAGCTTAGAAACAGGGATCAGCGCTACCTACGAGCAGTACTTC